The rows below give T cell receptor beta chains drawn from one sample of a study of blood T cells in healthy people across ages. TCRdb used MiXCR to reprocess the 5' RACE reads, holding one entry per CDR3 protein. Of around 580,000 distinct CDR3 sequences in the sample, around half were seen once. Source material: blood. The receptors here all came from a man at least 80 years old in good health. Each CDR3 is given with its conserved first and last residue. D genes are given only for firm matches. The size entry is marked missing in some rows and otherwise reads once, few, many or a size class.

v_call	clone_size	cdr3_length	d_call	j_call	cdr3_nt	cdr3_aa
TRBV7-9	few	16	-	TRBJ2-1	TGTGCCAGCAGCTTAGGGGGATGGCGCTCCTACAATGAGCAGTTCTTC	CASSLGGWRSYNEQFF
TRBV6-6	-	14	-	TRBJ2-7	TGTGCCAGCAGTGACTTTGACAAAACCTACGAGCAGTACTTC	CASSDFDKTYEQYF
TRBV6-1	-	17	-	TRBJ1-5	TGTGCCAGCAGTGCCATCACCGGACAGTGGATGGGGCAGCCCCAGCATTTT	CASSAITGQWMGQPQHF
TRBV9	few	15	-	TRBJ1-1	TGTGCCAGCAGCGTATTCGGTGAGGGGAGCACTGAAGCTTTCTTT	CASSVFGEGSTEAFF
TRBV5-5	few	16	-	TRBJ1-6	TGTGCCAGCAGCTTGTGGCAGAGCTCCTATAATTCACCCCTCCACTTT	CASSLWQSSYNSPLHF
TRBV7-9	-	14	-	TRBJ2-5	TGTGCCAGCAGCACCACGGGGTACCAAGAGACCCAGTACTTC	CASSTTGYQETQYF
TRBV11-1	-	15	-	TRBJ2-1	TGTGCCAGCAGCTTAGAACAGGCTTGGGGCAATAAGCAGTTCTTC	CASSLEQAWGNKQFF
TRBV20-1	once	11	-	TRBJ2-7	TGCAGTGCCCGGGCGATGGGCGAGCAGTACTTC	CSARAMGEQYF
TRBV2	few	15	TRBD1	TRBJ2-7	TGTGCCAGCAGCCACCGGGACAGCGGATCGGGCGAGCAGTACTTC	CASSHRDSGSGEQYF
TRBV4-3	-	18	TRBD2	TRBJ2-3	TGCGCCAGCAGCCACTGGACTAGCGGGAGAGGTGAGACAGATACGCAGTATTTT	CASSHWTSGRGETDTQYF
TRBV5-1	few	14	-	TRBJ1-4	TGCGCCAGCAGCTTTGGTGAGAACGTGGAAAAACTGTTTTTT	CASSFGENVEKLFF
TRBV6-6	many	12	-	TRBJ1-2	TGTGCCAGCAGTTACGTGGGGTATGGCTACACCTTC	CASSYVGYGYTF
TRBV6-6	many	14	-	TRBJ2-3	TGTGCCAGCAGTTACTCCCTTTACACAGATACGCAGTATTTT	CASSYSLYTDTQYF
TRBV6-5	many	13	-	TRBJ2-7	TGTGCCAGCAGTACACTAGCTTATAGCGAGCAGTACTTC	CASSTLAYSEQYF
TRBV7-9	-	17	-	TRBJ2-6	TGTGCCAGCAGCTTATCAGGGAGGAGCTCTGGGGCCAACGTCCTGACTTTC	CASSLSGRSSGANVLTF
TRBV6-6	many	13	TRBD1	TRBJ1-2	TGTGCCAGCAGGCCTACAGGGGCGAGGGGCTACACCTTC	CASRPTGARGYTF
TRBV7-2	few	12	-	TRBJ2-7	TGTGCCAGCAGCTTAACGACACACGAGCAGTACTTC	CASSLTTHEQYF
TRBV6-2/TRBV6-3	-	15	-	TRBJ1-1	TGTGCCAGCACCGACACGGACAGCTTGAACACTGAAGCTTTCTTT	CASTDTDSLNTEAFF
TRBV7-2	-	14	TRBD2	TRBJ2-7	TGTGCCAGCAGCTCGGGACTACTCTTCAATGAGCAGTACTTC	CASSSGLLFNEQYF
TRBV4-3	once	17	TRBD2	TRBJ2-1	TGCGCCAGCAGCCAAGACGCACTAGCGGGGGGGCAGGTTGAGCAGTTCTTC	CASSQDALAGGQVEQFF
TRBV7-2	-	16	TRBD2	TRBJ2-2	TGTGCCAGCAGCTTAAATTATGCGGGAGCCACCGGGGAGCTGTTTTTT	CASSLNYAGATGELFF
TRBV12-3/TRBV12-4	few	14	-	TRBJ2-2	TGTGCCAGCAGTTTACGGTTGAGGGGAGGGGAGCTGTTTTTT	CASSLRLRGGELFF
TRBV7-3	-	13	-	TRBJ1-1	TGTGCCAGCAGCATGGACATGAACACTGAAGCTTTCTTT	CASSMDMNTEAFF
TRBV29-1	-	13	-	TRBJ1-2	TGCAGCGTTGATCCAGGGAGGAACTATGGCTACACCTTC	CSVDPGRNYGYTF
TRBV6-4	-	17	TRBD1	TRBJ2-7	TGTGCCAGCATCCGGGGACAGGGGGGAACTAGGACCTACGAGCAGTACTTC	CASIRGQGGTRTYEQYF
TRBV12-3/TRBV12-4	-	16	TRBD1	TRBJ2-1	TGTGCCAGCAGAGGCCTCGGACAGGTGGTACACAATGAGCAGTTCTTC	CASRGLGQVVHNEQFF
TRBV10-3	-	12	-	TRBJ2-5	TGTGCCATCAGTGAGCTGGGGGAGACCCAGTACTTC	CAISELGETQYF
TRBV28	few	15	-	TRBJ2-7	TGTGCCAGCAGTTTAGAAGGACGGAACTCCTACGAGCAGTACTTC	CASSLEGRNSYEQYF
TRBV7-2	many	13	TRBD2	TRBJ2-5	TGTGCCAGCAGCCTAGCGGGATTGGAGACCCAGTACTTC	CASSLAGLETQYF
TRBV12-3/TRBV12-4	-	15	TRBD1	TRBJ2-1	TGTGCCAGCAGTTTAGTAGGACAGGGAATCGGTGAGCAGTTCTTC	CASSLVGQGIGEQFF
TRBV7-9	-	16	-	TRBJ2-7	TGTGCCAGCAGCACCTTTGATCCGAGGAGCTCCTACGAGCAGTACTTC	CASSTFDPRSSYEQYF
TRBV7-9	-	15	-	TRBJ1-1	TGTGCCAGCAGCCCCCTGGGGGGACGAAACACTGAAGCTTTCTTT	CASSPLGGRNTEAFF
TRBV28	-	13	-	TRBJ1-2	TGTGCCACCACTCCCGGGCCCTTCTATGGCTACACCTTC	CATTPGPFYGYTF
TRBV21-1	few	17	-	TRBJ2-1	TGTGCCAGCAGCAATTCCGGGACAGGGGGGTCTAGGAATGAGCAGTTCTTC	CASSNSGTGGSRNEQFF
TRBV4-2	-	18	-	TRBJ2-3	TGTGCCAGCAGCCAAGATCCGGGTGGCGGTGCGGGCACAGATACGCAGTATTTT	CASSQDPGGGAGTDTQYF
TRBV29-1	few	15	-	TRBJ2-7	TGCAGCGTCGCCCGAAACGGAGGGCCCACGGCCGAGCAGTACTTC	CSVARNGGPTAEQYF
TRBV9	-	15	TRBD1	TRBJ2-3	TGTGCCAGCAGCGTAACGGGACAGGGTGCAGATACGCAGTATTTT	CASSVTGQGADTQYF
TRBV20-1	-	16	-	TRBJ2-4	TGCAGTGCTGGCGCAACAGGGCGAGACCTCAAAAACATTCAGTACTTC	CSAGATGRDLKNIQYF
TRBV28	few	15	TRBD2	TRBJ2-1	TGTGCCAGCACATCCCTAGCGGGGGCCTACAATGAGCAGTTCTTC	CASTSLAGAYNEQFF
TRBV3-1	-	14	TRBD1	TRBJ1-4	TGTGCCAGCAGCCCATGGACAGGGATTGAAAAACTGTTTTTT	CASSPWTGIEKLFF
TRBV7-9	-	13	TRBD1	TRBJ1-2	TGTGCCAGTAGCTTAGCAGGGGGCGCAGAATACACCTTC	CASSLAGGAEYTF
TRBV4-1	-	15	-	TRBJ1-5	TGCGCCAGCAGCCAAGATCAGCATAGCAATCAGCCCCAGCATTTT	CASSQDQHSNQPQHF
TRBV10-3	-	14	TRBD2	TRBJ2-1	TGTGCCACCGGAGCGGGAGACTTGATCGATGAGCAGTTCTTC	CATGAGDLIDEQFF
TRBV5-6	-	13	-	TRBJ1-2	TGTGCCAGCAGCGTGCCGGGGCACTATGGCTACACCTTC	CASSVPGHYGYTF
TRBV6-9	-	14	-	TRBJ2-1	TGTGCCAGCGGGACCAGGGAGCACTACAATGAGCAGTTCTTC	CASGTREHYNEQFF
TRBV12-3/TRBV12-4	many	16	-	TRBJ2-3	TGTGCCAGCAGTTTATCAGGGGCACCTAGCACAGATACGCAGTATTTT	CASSLSGAPSTDTQYF
TRBV5-6	-	11	-	TRBJ2-7	TGTGCCAGCAGTGGGGTAGGGGAGCAGTACTTC	CASSGVGEQYF
TRBV5-1	once	17	TRBD2	TRBJ2-7	TGCGCCAGCAGCTCCGGACTAGCGGGAGTGACTTCCTACGAGCAGTACTTC	CASSSGLAGVTSYEQYF
TRBV4-3	-	14	-	TRBJ1-5	TGCGCCAGCAGCCGAAATCTAGGGGGTCAGCCCCAGCATTTT	CASSRNLGGQPQHF
TRBV9	-	15	TRBD1	TRBJ2-2	TGTGCCAGCAGCATGGACAGGGTTTTGACCGGGGAGCTGTTTTTT	CASSMDRVLTGELFF
TRBV7-2	-	12	TRBD1	TRBJ1-1	TGTGCCAGCAGCTTATGGGACAGTGAAGCTTTCTTT	CASSLWDSEAFF
TRBV6-5	few	15	-	TRBJ2-7	TGTGCCAGCAGTCTCTCCCTGACAAGCTCCTACGAGCAGTACTTC	CASSLSLTSSYEQYF